This T cell receptor beta chain comes out of a study of blood T cell repertoires in COVID-19. Study members were between about 18 and 95 years old and lived in fewer than 30 US regions. TCRdb keeps only in-frame clones here, not all; method: immunoSEQ multiplex PCR. The sample carries 200,000 to 250,000 clones, roughly 88% recorded once. The sample taken for sequencing was PBMCs or T cells enriched from blood (not recorded which). This clonotype originated in a woman in her twenties or thirties who had been exposed to COVID-19.

The CDR3 nucleotides read TGTGCCAGTAGCTTTGGGGGCAGCGTAAACACCGGGGAGCTGTTTTTT. It is translated as CASSFGGSVNTGELFF. The chain is built from TRBV19 and TRBJ2-2, with a tentative D call TRBD1 (6 bases). Germline V lookup: CDR1 LNHDA, CDR2 SQIVND (reference sequence). V was cut by 6 bases and J by 2 bases, with 16 bases left in between. This CDR3 contains 16 residues.